This T cell receptor beta chain was sequenced in a study of T cells in Graves' hyperthyroidism and ophthalmopathy. Whole-study results and caveats: The model made its ophthalmopathy prediction, and onset followed a median approximately six months later. Among thyroid clonotypes expanded above 0.001, most also appeared in blood.

There were TCR beta CDR3 regions amplified from RNA transcripts. The HTBI primer set was used in a first-round RT-PCR of the TCR CDR3. MiXCR, applied by TCRdb to the multiplex PCR reads, yields one record per CDR3 protein. This repertoire shows around 660,000 distinct CDR3 sequences, about 45% found once; its top ten account for about 7%. Germline V gene data show CDR1 as ENHRY and CDR2 as SYGVKD. The CDR3 is 15 residues long. With 11 bases removed from V and 3 bases from J, the gap between germline ends came to 19 bases. As to this clonotype: The target antigen is unknown.

This receptor was obtained from an adult man with Graves' disease, either hyperthyroidism or ophthalmopathy (not recorded which). The material sequenced was peripheral blood or thyroid tissue (not recorded which). J is TRBJ1-4 and V is TRBV10-3; D may be TRBD1 (5 bases). CDR3 sequence: CAGSAGGEPNEKLFF. DNA for the CDR3: TGTGCCGGCAGCGCCGGGGGGGAGCCTAATGAAAAACTGTTTTTT.